This record covers a single TCR beta chain. Its antigen is not yet known. Per-nucleotide qualities are absent, and no much larger clonotype sits a single base away. TCRbeta CDR3 regions were amplified from genomic DNA by means of the immunoSEQ Assay, a bias-controlled multiplex PCR. The authors' pipeline ran thus. The number of nucleated cells in each sample was estimated from the amplification of reference gene primers within the assay. To quantify the absolute abundance of each unique TCRbeta CDR3 rearrangement, sequence reads were collapsed and filtered. Productive Simpson clonality was computed per sample as the square root of Simpson's diversity index over productive rearrangements. Drawn from immuneACCESS, this table holds only the in-frame rearrangements with V and J called that TCRdb kept. Clones are partly lost; checked studies trace under half to an unresolved V gene and leave the rest unexplained. V, J and clone size are those of that table, while D and trimming were read from the DNA. Counted in this sample were about 240,000 clones; roughly 80% of them appeared once. The biggest ten clones account for around 3.4% of the sample.

This sample is drawn from a study of blood T cell repertoires in COVID-19 (dated by TCRdb to the early 2020s). Background on the whole study: The collaborator samples originated in the United States, Italy and Spain and spanned the acute and convalescent phases of COVID-19. Where HLA class I and class II types were available, the types were taken from metadata supplied by the sample provider, not from assay-based typing. A de-identified subject ID, COVID-19 status, age in years and sex were almost always included in the sample metadata. The prospective study material was composed of cDNA or gDNA derived from T cells, B-cell-depleted T cells, or PBMCs. Deeply sampled blood TCRbeta repertoires from subjects exposed to, actively infected with, or recovered from COVID-19 were included in the dataset. Samples were obtained from the ongoing ImmuneRACE study (first 160 participants) and from roughly 1,300 subjects provided by 6 global collaborators. The repertoires were made available in a free public database intended to serve as a resource for research on the immune response to SARS-CoV-2. Summary of the overall study and its limitations: How much clinical and demographic metadata was included differed by source and by participant, and the metadata was provided uncurated.

As encoded in the germline V gene, CDR1 is SGDLS while CDR2 is YYNGEE. V is clipped by 1 base and J by 2 bases, and the sequence between their germline boundaries is 10 bases long. From the cysteine up to the phenylalanine, the CDR3 has a length of 14 residues. Only the CDR3 portion is preserved as DNA: 42 bases, with reading frame beginning at the first base. Collaborating institutions collected whole blood in K2EDTA tubes following their own protocols. For TCRbeta analysis, collaborator samples were shipped as frozen whole blood, as isolated PBMCs, or as DNA extracted from either sample type. Sequenced material: peripheral blood. This TCR came from a woman between 18 and 30 years old with acute or convalescent COVID-19. The rearrangement combines TRBV9 with TRBJ2-7, with a tentative D gene TRBD1 over 6 matching bases. The DNA is as follows: TGTGCCAGCAGCGTACTCGGACAGCCCTACGAGCAGTACTTC. It is translated as CASSVLGQPYEQYF.